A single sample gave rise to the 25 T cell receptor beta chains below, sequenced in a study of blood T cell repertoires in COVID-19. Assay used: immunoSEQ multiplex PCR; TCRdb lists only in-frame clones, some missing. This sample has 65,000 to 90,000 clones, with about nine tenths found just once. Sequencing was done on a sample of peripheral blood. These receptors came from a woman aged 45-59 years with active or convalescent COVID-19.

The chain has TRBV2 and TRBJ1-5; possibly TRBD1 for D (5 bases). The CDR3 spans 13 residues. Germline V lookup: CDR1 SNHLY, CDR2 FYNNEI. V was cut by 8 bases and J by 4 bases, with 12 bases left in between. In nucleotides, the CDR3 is TGTGCCAGCGGCCCCAGGGAAAATCAGCCCCAGCATTTT. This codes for CASGPRENQPQHF.

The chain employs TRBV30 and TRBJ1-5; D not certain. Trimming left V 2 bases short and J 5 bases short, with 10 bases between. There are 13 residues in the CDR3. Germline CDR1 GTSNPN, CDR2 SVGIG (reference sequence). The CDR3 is CAWSNGNDQPQHF. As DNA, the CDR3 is TGTGCCTGGAGTAACGGGAACGATCAGCCCCAGCATTTT.

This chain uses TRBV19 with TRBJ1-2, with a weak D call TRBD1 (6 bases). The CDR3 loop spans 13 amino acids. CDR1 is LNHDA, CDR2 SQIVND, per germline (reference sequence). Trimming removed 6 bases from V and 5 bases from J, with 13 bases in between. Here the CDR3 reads CASSTGTYYGYTF. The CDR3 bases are TGTGCCAGTAGCACCGGGACATATTATGGCTACACCTTC.

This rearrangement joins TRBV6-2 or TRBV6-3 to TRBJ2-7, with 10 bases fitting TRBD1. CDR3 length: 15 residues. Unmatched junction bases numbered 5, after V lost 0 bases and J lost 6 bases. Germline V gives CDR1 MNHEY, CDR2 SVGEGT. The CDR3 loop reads CASSYSGTGATEQYF. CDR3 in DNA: TGTGCCAGCAGTTACTCGGGGACAGGGGCGACCGAGCAGTACTTC.

In nucleotides, the CDR3 is TGTGCCAGCAGGAGATTGGCGGGGGCAGATACGCAGTATTTT. Protein product: CASRRLAGADTQYF. The rearrangement links TRBV6-5 to TRBJ2-3; TRBD2 matches 7 bases. In germline, CDR1 is MNHEY, CDR2 SVGAGI. This CDR3 spans 14 amino acids. The ends lost 6 bases at V and 4 bases at J; junction bases unmatched: 7.

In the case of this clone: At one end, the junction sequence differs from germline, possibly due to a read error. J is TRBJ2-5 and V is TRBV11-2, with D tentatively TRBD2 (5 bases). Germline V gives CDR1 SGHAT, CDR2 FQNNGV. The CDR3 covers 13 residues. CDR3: CASSVDRGETQYF. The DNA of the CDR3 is TGTGCCAGCAGCGTAGATCGGGGAGAGACCCAGTACTTC.

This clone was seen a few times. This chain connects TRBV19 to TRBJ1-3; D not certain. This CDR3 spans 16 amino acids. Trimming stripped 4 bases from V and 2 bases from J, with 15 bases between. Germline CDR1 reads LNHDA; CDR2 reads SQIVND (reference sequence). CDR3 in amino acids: CASSKGLIATGNTIYF. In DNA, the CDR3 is TGTGCCAGTAGTAAAGGACTAATAGCCACTGGAAACACCATATATTTT.

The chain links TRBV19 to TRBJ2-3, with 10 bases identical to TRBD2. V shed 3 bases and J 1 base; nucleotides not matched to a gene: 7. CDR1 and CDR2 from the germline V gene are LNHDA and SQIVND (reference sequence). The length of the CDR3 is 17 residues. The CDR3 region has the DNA TGTGCCAGTAGTATCAAAGCTAGCGGGAGCCGCACAGATACGCAGTATTTT. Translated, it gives CASSIKASGSRTDTQYF.

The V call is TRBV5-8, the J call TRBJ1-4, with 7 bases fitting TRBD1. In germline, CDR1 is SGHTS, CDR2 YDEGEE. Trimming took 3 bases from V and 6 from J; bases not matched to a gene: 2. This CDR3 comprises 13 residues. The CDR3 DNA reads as TGTGCCAGCAGCTCTGGGACAGATGAAAAACTGTTTTTT. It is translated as CASSSGTDEKLFF.

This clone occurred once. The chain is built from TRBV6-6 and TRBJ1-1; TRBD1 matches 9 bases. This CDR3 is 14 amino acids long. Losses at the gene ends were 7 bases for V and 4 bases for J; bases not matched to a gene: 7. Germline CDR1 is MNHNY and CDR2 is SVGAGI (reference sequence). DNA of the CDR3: TGTGCCAGCACCACGGACAGGGGCGGCACTGAAGCTTTCTTT. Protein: CASTTDRGGTEAFF.

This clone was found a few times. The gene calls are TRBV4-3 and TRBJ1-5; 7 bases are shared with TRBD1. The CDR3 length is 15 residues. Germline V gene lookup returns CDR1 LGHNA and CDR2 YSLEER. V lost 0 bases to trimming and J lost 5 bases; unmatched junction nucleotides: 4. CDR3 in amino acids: CASSQDNRGYQPQHF. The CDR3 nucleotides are TGCGCCAGCAGCCAAGATAACAGGGGATATCAGCCCCAGCATTTT.

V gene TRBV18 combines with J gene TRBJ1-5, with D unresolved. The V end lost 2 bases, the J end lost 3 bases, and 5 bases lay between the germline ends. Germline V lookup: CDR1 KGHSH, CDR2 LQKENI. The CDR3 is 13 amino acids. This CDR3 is CASSPGLNQPQHF. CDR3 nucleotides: TGTGCCAGCTCACCAGGGCTCAATCAGCCCCAGCATTTT.

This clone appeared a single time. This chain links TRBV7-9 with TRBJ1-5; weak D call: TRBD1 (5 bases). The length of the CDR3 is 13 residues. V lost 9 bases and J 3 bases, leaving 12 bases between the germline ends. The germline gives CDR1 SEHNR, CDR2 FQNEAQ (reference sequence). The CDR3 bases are TGTGCCAGTGGTGGGGCCCTCAATCAGCCCCAGCATTTT. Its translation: CASGGALNQPQHF.

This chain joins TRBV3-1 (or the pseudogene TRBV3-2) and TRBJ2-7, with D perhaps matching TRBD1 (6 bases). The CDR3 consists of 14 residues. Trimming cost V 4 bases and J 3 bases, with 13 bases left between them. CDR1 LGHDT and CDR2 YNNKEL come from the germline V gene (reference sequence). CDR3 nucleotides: TGTGCCAGCAGCCTGCCGGGACACAGCTACGAGCAGTACTTC. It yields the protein CASSLPGHSYEQYF.

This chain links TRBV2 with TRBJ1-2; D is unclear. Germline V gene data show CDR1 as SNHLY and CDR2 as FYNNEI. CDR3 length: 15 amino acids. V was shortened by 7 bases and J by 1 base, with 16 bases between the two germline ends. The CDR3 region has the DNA TGTGCCAGCACTCAGCAGGCTCCTTTTAACTATGGCTACACCTTC. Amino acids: CASTQQAPFNYGYTF.

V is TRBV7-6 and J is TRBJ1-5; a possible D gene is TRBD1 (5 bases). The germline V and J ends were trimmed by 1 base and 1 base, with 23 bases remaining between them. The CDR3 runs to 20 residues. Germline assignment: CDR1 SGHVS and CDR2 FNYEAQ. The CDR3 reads CASSLGARVGMGGSNQPQHF. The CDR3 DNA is TGTGCCAGCAGCTTAGGGGCCAGGGTGGGGATGGGAGGAAGCAATCAGCCCCAGCATTTT. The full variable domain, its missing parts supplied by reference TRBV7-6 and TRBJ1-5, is GAGVSQSPRYKVTKRGQDVALRCDPISGHVSLYWYRQALGQGPEFLTYFNYEAQQDKSGLPNDRFSAERPEGSISTLTIQRTEQRDSAMYRCASSLGARVGMGGSNQPQHFGDGTRLSIL.

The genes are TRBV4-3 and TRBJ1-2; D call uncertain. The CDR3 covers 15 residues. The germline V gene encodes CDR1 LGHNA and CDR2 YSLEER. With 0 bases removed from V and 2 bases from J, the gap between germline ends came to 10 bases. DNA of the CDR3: TGCGCCAGCAGCCAAGATCGGGGAGCCAACTATGGCTACACCTTC. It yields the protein CASSQDRGANYGYTF.

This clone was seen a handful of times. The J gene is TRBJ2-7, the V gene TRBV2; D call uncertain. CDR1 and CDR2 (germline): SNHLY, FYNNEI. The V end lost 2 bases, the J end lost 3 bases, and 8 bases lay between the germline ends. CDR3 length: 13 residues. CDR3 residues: CASSEHSYYEQYF. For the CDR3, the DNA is TGTGCCAGCAGTGAACATTCCTACTACGAGCAGTACTTC.

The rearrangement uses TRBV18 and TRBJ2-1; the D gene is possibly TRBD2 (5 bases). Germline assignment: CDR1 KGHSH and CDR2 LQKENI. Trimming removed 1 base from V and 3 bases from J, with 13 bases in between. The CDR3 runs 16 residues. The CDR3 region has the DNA TGTGCCAGCTCACCACTCGAGGGCCGAGTCTACAATGAGCAGTTCTTC. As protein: CASSPLEGRVYNEQFF.

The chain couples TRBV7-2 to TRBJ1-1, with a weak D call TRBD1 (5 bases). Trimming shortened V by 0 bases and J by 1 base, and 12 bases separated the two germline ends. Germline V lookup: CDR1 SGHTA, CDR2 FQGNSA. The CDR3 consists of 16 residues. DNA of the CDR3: TGTGCCAGCAGCTTAGCGCTCTGGGGCCGGAACACTGAAGCTTTCTTT. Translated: CASSLALWGRNTEAFF.

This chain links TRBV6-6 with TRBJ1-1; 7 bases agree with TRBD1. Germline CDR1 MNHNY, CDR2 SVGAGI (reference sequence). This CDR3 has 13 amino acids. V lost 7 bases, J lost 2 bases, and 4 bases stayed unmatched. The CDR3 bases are TGTGCCAGCACTACAGGGGATAACACTGAAGCTTTCTTT. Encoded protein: CASTTGDNTEAFF.

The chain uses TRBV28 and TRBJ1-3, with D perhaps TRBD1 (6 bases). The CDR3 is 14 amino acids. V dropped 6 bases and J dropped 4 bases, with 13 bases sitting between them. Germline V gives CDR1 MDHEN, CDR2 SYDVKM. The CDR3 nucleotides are TGTGCCAGCAGCCTACAGGGCACCGGAAACACCATATATTTT. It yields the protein CASSLQGTGNTIYF.

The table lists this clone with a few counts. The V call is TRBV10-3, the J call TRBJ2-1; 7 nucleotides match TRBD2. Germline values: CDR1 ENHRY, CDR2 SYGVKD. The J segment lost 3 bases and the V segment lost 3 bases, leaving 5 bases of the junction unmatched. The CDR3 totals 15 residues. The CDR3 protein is CAISDASGDYNEQFF. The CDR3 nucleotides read TGTGCCATCAGTGACGCTAGCGGAGACTACAATGAGCAGTTCTTC.

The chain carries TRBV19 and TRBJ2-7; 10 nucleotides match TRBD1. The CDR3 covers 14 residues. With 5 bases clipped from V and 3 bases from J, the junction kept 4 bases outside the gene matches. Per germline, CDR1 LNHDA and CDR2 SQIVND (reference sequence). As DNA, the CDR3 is TGTGCCAGTAGTCCCGGGACAGGGGACTACGAGCAGTACTTC. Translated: CASSPGTGDYEQYF.

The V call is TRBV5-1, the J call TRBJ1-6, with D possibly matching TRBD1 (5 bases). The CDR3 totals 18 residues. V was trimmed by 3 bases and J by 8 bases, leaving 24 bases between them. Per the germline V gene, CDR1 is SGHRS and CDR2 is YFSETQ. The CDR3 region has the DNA TGCGCCAGCAGCTCCTACCCGGACAATTTGGGATTGGATTCACCCCTCCACTTT. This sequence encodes CASSSYPDNLGLDSPLHF.